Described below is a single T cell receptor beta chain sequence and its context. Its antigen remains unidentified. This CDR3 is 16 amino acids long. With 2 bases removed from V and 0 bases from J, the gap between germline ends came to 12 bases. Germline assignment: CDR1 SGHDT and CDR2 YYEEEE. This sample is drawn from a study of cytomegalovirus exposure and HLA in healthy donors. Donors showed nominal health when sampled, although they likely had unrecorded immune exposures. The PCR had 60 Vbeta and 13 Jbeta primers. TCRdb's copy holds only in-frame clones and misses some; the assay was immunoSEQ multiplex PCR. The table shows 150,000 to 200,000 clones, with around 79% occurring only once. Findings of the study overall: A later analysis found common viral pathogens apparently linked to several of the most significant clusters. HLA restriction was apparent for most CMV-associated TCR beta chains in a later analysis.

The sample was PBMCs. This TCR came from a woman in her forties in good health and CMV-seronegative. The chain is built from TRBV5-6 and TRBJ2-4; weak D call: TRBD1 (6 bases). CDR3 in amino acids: CASSLGGFLAKNIQYF. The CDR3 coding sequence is TGTGCCAGCAGCTTAGGGGGATTCCTAGCCAAAAACATTCAGTACTTC.